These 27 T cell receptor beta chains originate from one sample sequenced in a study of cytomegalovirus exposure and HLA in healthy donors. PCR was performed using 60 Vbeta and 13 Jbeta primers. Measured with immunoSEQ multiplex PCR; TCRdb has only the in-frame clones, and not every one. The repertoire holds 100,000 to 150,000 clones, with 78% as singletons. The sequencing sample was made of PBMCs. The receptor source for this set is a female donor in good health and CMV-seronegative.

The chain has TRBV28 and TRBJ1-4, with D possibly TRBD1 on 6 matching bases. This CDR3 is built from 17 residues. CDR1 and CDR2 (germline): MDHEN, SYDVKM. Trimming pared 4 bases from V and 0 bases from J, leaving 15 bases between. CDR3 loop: CASSSDRHSSTNEKLFF. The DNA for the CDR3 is TGTGCCAGCAGTTCCGACAGGCATTCCTCAACTAATGAAAAACTGTTTTTT.

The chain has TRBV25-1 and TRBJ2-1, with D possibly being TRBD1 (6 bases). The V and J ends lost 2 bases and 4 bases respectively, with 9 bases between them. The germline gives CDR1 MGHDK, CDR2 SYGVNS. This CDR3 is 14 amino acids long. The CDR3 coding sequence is TGTGCCAGCAGTGAAAGGGGGATTTACAATGAGCAGTTCTTC. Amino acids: CASSERGIYNEQFF.

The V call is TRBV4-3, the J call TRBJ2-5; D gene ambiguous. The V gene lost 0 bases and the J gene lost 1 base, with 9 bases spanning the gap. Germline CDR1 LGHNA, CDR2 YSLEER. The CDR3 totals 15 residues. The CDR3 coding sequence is TGCGCCAGCAGCCAAGATCCCTGGCCCCAAGAGACCCAGTACTTC. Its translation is CASSQDPWPQETQYF.

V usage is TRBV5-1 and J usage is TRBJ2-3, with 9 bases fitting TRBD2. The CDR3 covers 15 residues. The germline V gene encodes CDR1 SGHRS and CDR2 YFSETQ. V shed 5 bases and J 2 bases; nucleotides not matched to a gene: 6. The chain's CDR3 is CASRSRTSDTDTQYF. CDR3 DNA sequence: TGCGCCAGCAGATCAAGGACTAGCGACACAGATACGCAGTATTTT. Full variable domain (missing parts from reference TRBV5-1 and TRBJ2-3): KAGVTQTPRYLIKTRGQQVTLSCSPISGHRSVSWYQQTPGQGLQFLFEYFSETQRNKGNFPGRFSGRQFSNSRSEMNVSTLELGDSALYLCASRSRTSDTDTQYFGPGTRLTVL.

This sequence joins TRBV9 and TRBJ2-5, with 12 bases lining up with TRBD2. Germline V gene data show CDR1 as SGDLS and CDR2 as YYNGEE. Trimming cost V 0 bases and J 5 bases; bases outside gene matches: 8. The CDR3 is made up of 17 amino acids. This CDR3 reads CASSVGLAGGPGETQYF. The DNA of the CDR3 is TGTGCCAGCAGCGTAGGGCTAGCGGGAGGGCCCGGGGAGACCCAGTACTTC. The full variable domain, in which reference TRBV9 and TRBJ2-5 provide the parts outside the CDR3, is DSGVTQTPKHLITATGQRVTLRCSPRSGDLSVYWYQQSLDQGLQFLIQYYNGEERAKGNILERFSAQQFPDLHSELNLSSLELGDSALYFCASSVGLAGGPGETQYFGPGTRLLVL.

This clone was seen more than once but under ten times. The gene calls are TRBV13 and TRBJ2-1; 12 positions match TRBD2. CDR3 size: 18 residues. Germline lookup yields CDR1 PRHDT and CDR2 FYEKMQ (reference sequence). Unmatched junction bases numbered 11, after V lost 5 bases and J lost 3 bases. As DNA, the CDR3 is TGTGCCAGCAGCCTCTGGACTAGCGGGGTTACTTTCTACAATGAGCAGTTCTTC. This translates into CASSLWTSGVTFYNEQFF.

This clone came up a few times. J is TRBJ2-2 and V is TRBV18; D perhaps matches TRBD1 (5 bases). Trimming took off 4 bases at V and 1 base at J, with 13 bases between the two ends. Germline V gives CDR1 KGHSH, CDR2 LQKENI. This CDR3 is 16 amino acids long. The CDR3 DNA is TGTGCCAGCTCACAACAGGTCCCAGAGAACACCGGGGAGCTGTTTTTT. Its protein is CASSQQVPENTGELFF.

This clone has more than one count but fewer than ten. In nucleotides, the CDR3 is TGTGCCAGCAGCTTGCTACCGGGACAGGGACACACAGATACGCAGTATTTT. This encodes CASSLLPGQGHTDTQYF. The rearrangement joins TRBV5-6 to TRBJ2-3; TRBD1 aligns across 9 bases. Germline CDR1 reads SGHDT; CDR2 reads YYEEEE. The CDR3 is 17 amino acids. Trimming at V came to 1 base and at J to 2 bases, leaving 8 bases not matched to a gene. Combining the CDR3 with reference TRBV5-6 and TRBJ2-3 gives the whole variable domain DAGVTQSPTHLIKTRGQQVTLRCSPKSGHDTVSWYQQALGQGPQFIFQYYEEEERQRGNFPDRFSGHQFPNYSSELNVNALLLGDSALYLCASSLLPGQGHTDTQYFGPGTRLTVL.

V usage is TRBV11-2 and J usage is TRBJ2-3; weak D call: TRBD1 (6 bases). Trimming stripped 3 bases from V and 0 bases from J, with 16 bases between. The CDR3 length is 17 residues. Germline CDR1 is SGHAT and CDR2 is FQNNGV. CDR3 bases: TGTGCCAGCAGCTTTCGGACAGTATCGACTAGCACAGATACGCAGTATTTT. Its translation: CASSFRTVSTSTDTQYF.

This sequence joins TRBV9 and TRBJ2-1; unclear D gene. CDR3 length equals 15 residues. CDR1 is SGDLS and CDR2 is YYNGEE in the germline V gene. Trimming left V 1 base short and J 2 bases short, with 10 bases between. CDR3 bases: TGTGCCAGCAGCGTAAGTCCAGGCCCCTACAATGAGCAGTTCTTC. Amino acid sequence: CASSVSPGPYNEQFF.

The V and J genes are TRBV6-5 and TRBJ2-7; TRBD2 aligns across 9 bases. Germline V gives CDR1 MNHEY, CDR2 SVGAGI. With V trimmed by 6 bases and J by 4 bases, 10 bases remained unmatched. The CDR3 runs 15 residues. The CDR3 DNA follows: TGTGCCAGCAGGCGGGGGGGCAGGGCGGCTTACGAGCAGTACTTC. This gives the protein CASRRGGRAAYEQYF.

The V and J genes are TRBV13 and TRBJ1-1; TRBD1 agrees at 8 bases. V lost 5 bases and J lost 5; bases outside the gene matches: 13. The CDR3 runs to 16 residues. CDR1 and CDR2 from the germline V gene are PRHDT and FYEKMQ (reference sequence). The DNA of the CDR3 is TGTGCCAGCAGCCCTCAGACCAGACAGGGGAATACTGAAGCTTTCTTT. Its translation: CASSPQTRQGNTEAFF.

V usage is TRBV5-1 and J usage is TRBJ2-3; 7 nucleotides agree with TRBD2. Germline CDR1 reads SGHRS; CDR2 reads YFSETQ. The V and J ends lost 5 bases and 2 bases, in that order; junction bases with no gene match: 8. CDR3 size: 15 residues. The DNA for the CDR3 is TGCGCCAGCAGAGGGCTAGCGGACCTCACAGATACGCAGTATTTT. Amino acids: CASRGLADLTDTQYF.

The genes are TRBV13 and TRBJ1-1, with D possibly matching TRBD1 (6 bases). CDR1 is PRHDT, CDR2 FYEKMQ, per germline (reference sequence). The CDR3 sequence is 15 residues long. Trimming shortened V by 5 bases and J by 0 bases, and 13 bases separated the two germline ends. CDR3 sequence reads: CASSPRTALNTEAFF. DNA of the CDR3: TGTGCCAGCAGCCCCCGGACAGCGCTGAACACTGAAGCTTTCTTT. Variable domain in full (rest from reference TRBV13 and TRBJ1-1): AAGVIQSPRHLIKEKRETATLKCYPIPRHDTVYWYQQGPGQDPQFLISFYEKMQSDKGSIPDRFSAQQFSDYHSELNMSSLELGDSALYFCASSPRTALNTEAFFGQGTRLTVV.

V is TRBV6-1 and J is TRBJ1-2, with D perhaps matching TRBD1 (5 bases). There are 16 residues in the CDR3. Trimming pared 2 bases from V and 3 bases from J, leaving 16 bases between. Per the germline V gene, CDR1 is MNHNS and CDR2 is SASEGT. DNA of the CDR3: TGTGCCAGCAGTGAAAAGGGGTTTGTGCTTTACTATGGCTACACCTTC. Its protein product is CASSEKGFVLYYGYTF.

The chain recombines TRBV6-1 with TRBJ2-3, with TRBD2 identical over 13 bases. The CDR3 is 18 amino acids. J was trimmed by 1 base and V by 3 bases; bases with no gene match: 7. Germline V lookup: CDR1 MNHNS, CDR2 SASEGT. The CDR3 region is CASSEGLAGRGRTDTQYF. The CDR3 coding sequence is TGTGCCAGCAGTGAGGGACTAGCGGGAAGGGGGCGCACAGATACGCAGTATTTT.

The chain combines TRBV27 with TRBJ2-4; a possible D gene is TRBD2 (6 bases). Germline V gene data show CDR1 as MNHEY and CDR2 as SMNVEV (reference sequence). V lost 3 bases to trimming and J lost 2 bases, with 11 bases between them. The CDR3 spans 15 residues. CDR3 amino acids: CASSLGGSTKNIQYF. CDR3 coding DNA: TGTGCCAGCAGTTTGGGAGGATCGACCAAAAACATTCAGTACTTC.

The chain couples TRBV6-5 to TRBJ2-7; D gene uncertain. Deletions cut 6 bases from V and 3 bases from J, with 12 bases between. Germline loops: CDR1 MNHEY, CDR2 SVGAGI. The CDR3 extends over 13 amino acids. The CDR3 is CASRNTNDYEQYF. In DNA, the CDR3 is TGTGCCAGCAGAAACACCAACGACTACGAGCAGTACTTC.

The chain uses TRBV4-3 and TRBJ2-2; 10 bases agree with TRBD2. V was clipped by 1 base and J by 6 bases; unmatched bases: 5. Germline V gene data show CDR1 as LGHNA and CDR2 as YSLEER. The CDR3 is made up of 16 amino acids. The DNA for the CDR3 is TGCGCCAGCAGCCAAGGGGCTAGCGGGAGATCCGGGGAGCTGTTTTTT. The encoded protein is CASSQGASGRSGELFF.

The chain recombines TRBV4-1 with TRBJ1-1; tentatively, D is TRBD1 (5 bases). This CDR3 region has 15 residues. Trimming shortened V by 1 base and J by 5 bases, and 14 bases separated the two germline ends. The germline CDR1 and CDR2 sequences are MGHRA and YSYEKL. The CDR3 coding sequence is TGCGCCAGCAGCCAAGCCGGACATATCTTGACTGAAGCTTTCTTT. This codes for CASSQAGHILTEAFF.

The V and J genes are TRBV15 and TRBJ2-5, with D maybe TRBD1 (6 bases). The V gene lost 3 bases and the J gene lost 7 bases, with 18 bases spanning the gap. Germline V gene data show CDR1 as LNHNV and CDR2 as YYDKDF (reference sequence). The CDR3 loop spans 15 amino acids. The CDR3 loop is CATSRGTPPSGTQYF. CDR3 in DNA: TGTGCCACCAGCAGGGGGACACCCCCATCCGGGACCCAGTACTTC. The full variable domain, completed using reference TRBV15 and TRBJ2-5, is DAMVIQNPRYQVTQFGKPVTLSCSQTLNHNVMYWYQQKSSQAPKLLFHYYDKDFNNEADTPDNFQSRRPNTSFCFLDIRSPGLGDTAMYLCATSRGTPPSGTQYFGPGTRLLVL.

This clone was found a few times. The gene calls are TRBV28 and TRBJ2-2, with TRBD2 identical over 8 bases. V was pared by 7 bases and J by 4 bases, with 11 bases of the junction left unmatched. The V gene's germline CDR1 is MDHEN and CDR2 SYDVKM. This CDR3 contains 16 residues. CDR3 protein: CASTTGGAPVTGELFF. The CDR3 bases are TGTGCCAGCACCACCGGGGGGGCCCCGGTCACCGGGGAGCTGTTTTTT.

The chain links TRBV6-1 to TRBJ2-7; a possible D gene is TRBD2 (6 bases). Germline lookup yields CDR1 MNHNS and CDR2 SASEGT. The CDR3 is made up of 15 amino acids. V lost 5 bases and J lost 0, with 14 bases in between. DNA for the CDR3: TGTGCCAGCAGTACCCCGGCGGGGTTCTCCTACGAGCAGTACTTC. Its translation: CASSTPAGFSYEQYF.

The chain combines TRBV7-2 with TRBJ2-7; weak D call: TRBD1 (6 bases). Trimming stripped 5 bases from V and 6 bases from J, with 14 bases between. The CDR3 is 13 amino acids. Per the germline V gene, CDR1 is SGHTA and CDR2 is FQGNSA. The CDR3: CASSLTRDTEQYF. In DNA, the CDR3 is TGTGCCAGCAGCCTCACCCGGGACACCGAGCAGTACTTC.

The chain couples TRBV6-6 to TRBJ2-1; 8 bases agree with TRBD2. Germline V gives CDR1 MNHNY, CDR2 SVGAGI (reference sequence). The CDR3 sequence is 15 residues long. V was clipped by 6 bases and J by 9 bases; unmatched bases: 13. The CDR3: CASSPLAGGGVEQFF. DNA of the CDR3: TGTGCCAGCAGCCCTCTCGCGGGAGGTGGAGTTGAGCAGTTCTTC.

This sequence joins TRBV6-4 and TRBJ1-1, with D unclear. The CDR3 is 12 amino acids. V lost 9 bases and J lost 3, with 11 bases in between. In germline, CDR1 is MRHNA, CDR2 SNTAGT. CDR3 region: CARREDDTEAFF. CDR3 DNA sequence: TGTGCCAGACGGGAGGACGACACTGAAGCTTTCTTT.

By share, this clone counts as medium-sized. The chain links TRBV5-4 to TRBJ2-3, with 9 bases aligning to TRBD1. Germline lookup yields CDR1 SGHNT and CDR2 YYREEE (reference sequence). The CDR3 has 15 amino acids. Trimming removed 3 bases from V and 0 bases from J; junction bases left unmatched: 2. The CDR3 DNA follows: TGTGCCAGCAGCTCGGACAGGGGCAGCACAGATACGCAGTATTTT. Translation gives CASSSDRGSTDTQYF.